The 16 T cell receptor beta chains presented below share a single source sample, sequenced in a study of blood T cell repertoires in COVID-19 (TCRdb year 2020). The receptor library was made with the immunoSEQ multiplex PCR assay. TCRdb re-hosts the immuneACCESS table, in-frame sequences only. Its copies lack some clones; in the studies checked, an unresolved V gene accounts for under half of them, and the cause for the rest is not known. The table for this sample lists about 88,000 clones; 85% of them were counted only once. Of the sample, roughly 15% falls within the top ten clones. Sample: peripheral blood. The receptors here all came from a woman in her 70s with acute or convalescent COVID-19.

The chain recombines TRBV24-1 with TRBJ1-2; D is perhaps TRBD1 (5 bases). The V end was cut by 7 bases, the J end by 4 bases, with 18 bases between. Looked up from germline, CDR1 is KGHDR and CDR2 is SFDVKD. The CDR3 runs to 15 residues. CDR3 protein: CATSAGEGRIYGYTF. CDR3 nucleotide sequence: TGTGCCACCAGCGCGGGGGAGGGGCGGATCTATGGCTACACCTTC.

The rearrangement joins TRBV19 to TRBJ1-2, with TRBD1 matching 10 bases. Trimming cost V 4 bases and J 7 bases; bases outside gene matches: 3. Looked up from germline, CDR1 is LNHDA and CDR2 is SQIVND (reference sequence). There are 13 residues in the CDR3. The CDR3 DNA reads TGTGCCAGTAGTACCCGGGACAGGGGTGGCTACACCTTC. Translation gives CASSTRDRGGYTF.

The chain carries TRBV21-1 and TRBJ2-3; whether TRBD1, the table's D call, matches the DNA was not checked. TRBV21-1 is a pseudogene locus. This CDR3 is built from 17 residues. CDR3 sequence reads: CASRPSGTETSTDTQYF. CDR3 DNA sequence: TGTGCCAGCAGACCGTCCGGGACAGAAACTAGCACAGATACGCAGTATTTT.

The genes are TRBV28 and TRBJ2-5, with 9 bases that match TRBD2. Germline V CDR1 and CDR2: MDHEN, SYDVKM. The ends lost 2 bases at V and 2 bases at J; junction bases unmatched: 12. The CDR3 totals 18 residues. The CDR3 DNA is TGTGCCAGCAGTTTACCCCCATCAGGCGGGGGGGCTCAAGAGACCCAGTACTTC. Protein sequence: CASSLPPSGGGAQETQYF.

The CDR3 reads CSVEQADTQYF. The CDR3 nucleotides read TGCAGTGTAGAGCAGGCAGATACGCAGTATTTT. J is TRBJ2-3 and V is TRBV20-1; D unclear. There are 11 residues in the CDR3. Trimming took 7 bases from V and 4 from J, leaving 9 bases between them. The germline V gene encodes CDR1 DFQATT and CDR2 SNEGSKA (reference sequence).

The V gene is TRBV13, the J gene TRBJ1-1; TRBD1 matches at 9 bases. CDR3 size: 14 residues. Looked up from germline, CDR1 is PRHDT and CDR2 is FYEKMQ (reference sequence). The junction had 4 bases not matched to a gene; V was cut back by 4 bases and J by 4 bases. The CDR3 DNA follows: TGTGCCAGCAGCTCGGGACAGGGCAGCACTGAAGCTTTCTTT. As protein: CASSSGQGSTEAFF.

This chain connects TRBV15 to TRBJ2-5, with a tentative D call TRBD1 (5 bases). The CDR3 has 14 residues. Between the trimmed V and J ends, which lost 0 bases and 5 bases, there was a span of 10 bases. CDR1 LNHNV and CDR2 YYDKDF come from the germline V gene (reference sequence). The CDR3 here is CATSRDAGRETQYF. In DNA form, the CDR3 reads TGTGCCACCAGCAGAGATGCAGGGCGGGAGACCCAGTACTTC.

This clone was seen only a few times. The chain joins TRBV5-6 to TRBJ2-5; weak D call: TRBD2 (5 bases). CDR3 length: 14 residues. The germline gives CDR1 SGHDT, CDR2 YYEEEE. V lost 6 bases to trimming and J lost 4 bases, with 16 bases between them. CDR3 protein: CASTPPGSVETQYF. CDR3 coding DNA: TGTGCCAGCACCCCCCCTGGGAGCGTAGAGACCCAGTACTTC.

This clone occurred a few times. This chain links TRBV3-1 (or the pseudogene TRBV3-2) with TRBJ2-5, with TRBD2 identical over 7 bases. The CDR3 is made up of 15 amino acids. Germline values: CDR1 LGHDT, CDR2 YNNKEL (reference sequence). Trimming cost V 2 bases and J 4 bases; bases outside gene matches: 7. CDR3 DNA: TGTGCCAGCAGCCAAATTGAACCGGGGGGAGAGACCCAGTACTTC. Protein: CASSQIEPGGETQYF.

V and J are TRBV5-6 and TRBJ2-2, with D possibly TRBD1 on 6 matching bases. The V gene's germline CDR1 is SGHDT and CDR2 YYEEEE. V dropped 9 bases and J dropped 5 bases, with 17 bases sitting between them. This CDR3 is 14 amino acids long. In DNA, the CDR3 is TGTGCCACCTGGGAACAGGGTAGGACCGGGGAGCTGTTTTTT. As protein: CATWEQGRTGELFF.

The V gene is TRBV6-4, the J gene TRBJ2-2, with D possibly matching TRBD2 (6 bases). V shed 6 bases and J shed 2 bases, with 10 bases lying between them. Germline CDR1 and CDR2: MRHNA and SNTAGT. This CDR3 spans 14 amino acids. CDR3 DNA sequence: TGTGCCAGCAGCGGGGAGGCTAACACCGGGGAGCTGTTTTTT. Its protein product is CASSGEANTGELFF.

The chain is built from TRBV10-1 and TRBJ2-3; possibly TRBD1 for D (6 bases). Trimming cost V 6 bases and J 4 bases, with 11 bases left between them. The germline CDR1 and CDR2 sequences are WNHNN and SYGVQD (reference sequence). The CDR3 runs 13 residues. CDR3 bases: TGCGCCAGCAGAGCTCCAGGGGCAGATACGCAGTATTTT. It codes for CASRAPGADTQYF.

The chain joins TRBV30 to TRBJ1-2; D is uncertain. Deletions cut 7 bases from V and 1 base from J, with 13 bases between. This CDR3 spans 13 amino acids. Germline CDR1 and CDR2: GTSNPN and SVGIG (reference sequence). CDR3 DNA sequence: TGTGCCTTTCCGAGGGAGCTTAACTATGGCTACACCTTC. Its protein product is CAFPRELNYGYTF.

The J gene is TRBJ1-5, the V gene TRBV28; TRBD1 is a possible D gene (6 bases). CDR1 and CDR2 from the germline V gene are MDHEN and SYDVKM. The CDR3 has 16 amino acids. V was clipped by 4 bases and J by 0 bases, with 13 bases between them. The CDR3 region is CASSSRTDYSNQPQHF. The CDR3 DNA is TGTGCCAGCAGTTCGCGGACAGATTATAGCAATCAGCCCCAGCATTTT.

The J gene is TRBJ2-2, the V gene TRBV6-5, with D perhaps matching TRBD1 (6 bases). The length of the CDR3 is 15 residues. Germline lookup yields CDR1 MNHEY and CDR2 SVGAGI. V lost 7 bases and J 4 bases, leaving 16 bases between the germline ends. Here the CDR3 reads CASKPGQSSTGELFF. DNA of the CDR3: TGTGCCAGCAAGCCAGGACAGAGCTCCACCGGGGAGCTGTTTTTT.

This clone was counted a few times. The chain has TRBV14 and TRBJ1-1; D unresolved. This CDR3 spans 13 amino acids. V lost 1 base and J lost 7, with 10 bases in between. In germline, CDR1 is SGHDN, CDR2 FVKESK. CDR3 bases: TGTGCCAGCAGCCAAGTTCCGGGGAGTGAAGCTTTCTTT. Translated: CASSQVPGSEAFF.